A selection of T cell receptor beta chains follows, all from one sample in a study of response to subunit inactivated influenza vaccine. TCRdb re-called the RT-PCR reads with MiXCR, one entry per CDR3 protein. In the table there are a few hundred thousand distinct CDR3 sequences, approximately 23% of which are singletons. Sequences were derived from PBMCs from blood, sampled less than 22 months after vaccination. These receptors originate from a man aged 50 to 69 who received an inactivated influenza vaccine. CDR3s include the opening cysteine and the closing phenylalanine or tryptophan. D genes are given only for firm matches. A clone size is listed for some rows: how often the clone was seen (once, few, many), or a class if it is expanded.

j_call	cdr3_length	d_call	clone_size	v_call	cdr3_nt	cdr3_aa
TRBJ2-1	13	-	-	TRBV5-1	TGCGCCAGCAGCCAGAGCTCCTACAATGAGCAGTTCTTC	CASSQSSYNEQFF
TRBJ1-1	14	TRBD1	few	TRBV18	TGTGCCAGCTCACCACTCAGGGGGGGAGCTGAAGCTTTCTTT	CASSPLRGGAEAFF
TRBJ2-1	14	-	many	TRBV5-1	TGCGCCAGCACTAAGGGACCCCCATACAATGAGCAGTTCTTC	CASTKGPPYNEQFF
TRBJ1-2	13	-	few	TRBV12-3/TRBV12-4	TGTGCCAGCAGTGCCAGGGTCGGGGAGGGCTACACCTTC	CASSARVGEGYTF
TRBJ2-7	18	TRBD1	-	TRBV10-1	TGCGCCAGCTTTGGGACGAGGGGGCCTCCTCTTAGCTCCTACGAGCAGTACTTC	CASFGTRGPPLSSYEQYF
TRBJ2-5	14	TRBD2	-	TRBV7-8	TGTGCCAGCAGGGTAGCGGGGGGGTTACAGGCCCAGTACTTC	CASRVAGGLQAQYF
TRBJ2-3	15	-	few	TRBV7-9	TGTGCCAGCAGCTTAGGGGGATGGGGCACAGATACGCAGTATTTT	CASSLGGWGTDTQYF
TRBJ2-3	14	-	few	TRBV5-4	TGTGCCAGCAGCTTGGAATTAGCATCCGATACGCAGTATTTT	CASSLELASDTQYF
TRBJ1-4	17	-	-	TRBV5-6	TGTGCCAGCAGCTCCCTAGACCGACCCGAAGGCGGAGAAAAACTGTTTTTT	CASSSLDRPEGGEKLFF
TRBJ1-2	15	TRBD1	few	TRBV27	TGTGCCAGCAGTTTATTAGGGACAGATATTCATGGCTACACCTTC	CASSLLGTDIHGYTF
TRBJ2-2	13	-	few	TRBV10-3	TGTGCCATCAGTGAAGGGGTTACCGGGGAGCTGTTTTTT	CAISEGVTGELFF
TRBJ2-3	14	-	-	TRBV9	TGTGCCAGCAGCGTACCCGACAGTTCCCTTACGCAGTATTTT	CASSVPDSSLTQYF
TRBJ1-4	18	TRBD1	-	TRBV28	TGTGCCAGCAGTCGCGGGACAGGGGGCGGCATAACTAATGAAAAACTGTTTTTT	CASSRGTGGGITNEKLFF
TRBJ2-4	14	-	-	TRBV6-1	TGTGCCAGCAGTGAAGTATTAGCCAAAAACATTCAGTACTTC	CASSEVLAKNIQYF
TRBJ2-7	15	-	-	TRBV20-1	TGCAGTGCTAGAGACGTAGGACAGTTCTCCTACGAGCAGTACTTC	CSARDVGQFSYEQYF
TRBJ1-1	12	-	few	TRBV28	TGTGCCAGCAGTGCAGGGATTGAGAAAGCTTTCTTT	CASSAGIEKAFF
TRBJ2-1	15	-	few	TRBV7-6	TGTGCCAGCAGCCGCAGGGAAAATACCTACAATGAGCAGTTCTTC	CASSRRENTYNEQFF
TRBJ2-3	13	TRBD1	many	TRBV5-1	TGCGCCAGCAGCCTGGGGACAGAGTATACGCAGTATTTT	CASSLGTEYTQYF
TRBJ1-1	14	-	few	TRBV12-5	TGTGCTAGTGGTCCCCTCGGGGGGGACACTGAAGCTTTCTTT	CASGPLGGDTEAFF
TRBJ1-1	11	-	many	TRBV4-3	TGCGCCAGCCGGGGCGCGACTGAAGCTTTCTTT	CASRGATEAFF
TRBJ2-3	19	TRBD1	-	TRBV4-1	TGCGCCAGCAGCCACCCTAAAAGATCTACAGGGGGCATGGCAGATACGCAGTATTTT	CASSHPKRSTGGMADTQYF
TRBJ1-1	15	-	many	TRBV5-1	TGCGCCAGCAGCTCGCCGGGGTTGGCGAACACTGAAGCTTTCTTT	CASSSPGLANTEAFF
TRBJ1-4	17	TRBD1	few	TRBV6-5	TGTGCCAGCAGTTACTCGACTAGGACAGGGGGTCGAGAAAAACTGTTTTTT	CASSYSTRTGGREKLFF
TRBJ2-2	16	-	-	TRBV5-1	TGCGCCAGCAGCCCTACCGGGGTACCGAACACCGGGGAGCTGTTTTTT	CASSPTGVPNTGELFF
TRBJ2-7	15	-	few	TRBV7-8	TGTGCCAGCAGCCCAATGGGGACCGCTAAGTACGAGCAGTACTTC	CASSPMGTAKYEQYF
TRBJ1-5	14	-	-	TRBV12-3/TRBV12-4	TGTGCCAGCAGTCTCAGGGGTGAGAGGCAGCCCCAGCATTTT	CASSLRGERQPQHF
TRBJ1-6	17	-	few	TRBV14	TGTGCCAGCAGCCAAGACGTCGGCCTCTCCTATAATTCACCCCTCCACTTT	CASSQDVGLSYNSPLHF
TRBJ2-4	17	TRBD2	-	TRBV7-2	TGTGCCAGCAGCTTAACTAGCGGGAATGGTGCCAAAAACATTCAGTACTTC	CASSLTSGNGAKNIQYF
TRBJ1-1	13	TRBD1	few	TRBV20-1	TGCAGTACGAGACAGGGGCCTTTTTTTGAAGCTTTCTTT	CSTRQGPFFEAFF
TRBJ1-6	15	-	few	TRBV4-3	TGCGCCAGCAGCCAAGGACGCCTGGCAAATTCACCCCTCCACTTT	CASSQGRLANSPLHF
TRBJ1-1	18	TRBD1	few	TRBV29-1	TGCAGCGTTGGTGGCAGGGGGCGTCCCCCCCAAATGAACACTGAAGCTTTCTTT	CSVGGRGRPPQMNTEAFF
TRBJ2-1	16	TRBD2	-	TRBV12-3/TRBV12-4	TGTGCCAGCAGGGGACTAGCGGGAGAACCCTACAATGAGCAGTTCTTC	CASRGLAGEPYNEQFF
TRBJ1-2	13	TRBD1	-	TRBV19	TGTGCCACGCGGCGGGACAGAAACTATGGCTACACCTTC	CATRRDRNYGYTF
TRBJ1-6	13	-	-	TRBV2	TGTGCCAGCAGGGCAAGCTATAATTCACCCCTCCACTTT	CASRASYNSPLHF
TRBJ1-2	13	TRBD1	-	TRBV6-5	TGTGCCAGCAGTTCCACAGGGGTTCGGGGCTACACCTTC	CASSSTGVRGYTF
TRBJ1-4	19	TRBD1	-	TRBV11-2	TGTGCCAGCAGCCCCCGACCGGGACAGGGTTTGTTGGCTAATGAAAAACTGTTTTTT	CASSPRPGQGLLANEKLFF
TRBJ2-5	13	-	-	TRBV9	TGTGCCAGCAGCCCCGCCGAATTAAAGACCCAGTACTTC	CASSPAELKTQYF
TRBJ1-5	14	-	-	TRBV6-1	TGTGCCAGCAGACAGACAGGACGCTATCAGCCCCAGCATTTT	CASRQTGRYQPQHF
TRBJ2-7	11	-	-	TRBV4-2	TGTGCCAGCAGGCGAGGCTACGAGCAGTACTTC	CASRRGYEQYF
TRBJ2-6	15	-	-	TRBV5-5	TGTGCCAGCAGCTCGGACGGGTCTGGGGCCAACGTCCTGACTTTC	CASSSDGSGANVLTF
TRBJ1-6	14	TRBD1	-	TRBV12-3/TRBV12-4	TGTGCCAGCAGTCTGACGGACAGGGGATCACCCCTCCACTTT	CASSLTDRGSPLHF
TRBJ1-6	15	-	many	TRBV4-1	TGCGCCAGCAGCCAAGATCTTTGGGGGAGATCACCCCTCCACTTT	CASSQDLWGRSPLHF
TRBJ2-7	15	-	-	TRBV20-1	TGCAGTGCTAGAGATCTCACAGGGAAAGCCTACGAGCAGTACTTC	CSARDLTGKAYEQYF
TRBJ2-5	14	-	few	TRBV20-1	TGCAGTGTTCAATCGGGGAGTAGGTTAGAGACCCAGTACTTC	CSVQSGSRLETQYF
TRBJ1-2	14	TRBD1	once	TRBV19	TGTGCCAGTACTGACAGGGGTTCTAACTATGGCTACACCTTC	CASTDRGSNYGYTF